This is a list of T cell receptor beta chains from one sample in a study of CD8 T cells in Susac syndrome. MiXCR, applied by TCRdb to the immunoSEQ multiplex PCR reads, yields one record per CDR3 protein. The sample consists of about 160,000 distinct CDR3 sequences, roughly 94% of them appearing once. Sequenced input: CD4+ T cells from PBMCs. The receptors come from a human donor with multiple sclerosis. Both conserved end residues are part of each CDR3. Fields, in order: D gene, V gene, CDR3 length, clone size, J gene, CDR3 protein, CDR3 DNA. A D gene is named only where the DNA matches it firmly. Some rows mark clone size as missing; the rest say once, few, many or name a class of expanded clone.

>-|TRBV9|13|few|TRBJ1-2
CASSVDSNYGYTF
TGTGCCAGCAGCGTAGACTCCAACTATGGCTACACCTTC
>-|TRBV7-9|13|-|TRBJ2-3
CASSFTGTDTQYF
TGTGCCAGCAGCTTTACCGGGACAGATACGCAGTATTTT
>TRBD1|TRBV6-2/TRBV6-3|15|once|TRBJ1-4
CASSPRGTDYEKLFF
TGTGCCAGCAGCCCCAGGGGGACCGACTATGAAAAACTGTTTTTT
>-|TRBV7-2|16|-|TRBJ1-5
CASSLQGPRGNQPQHF
TGTGCCAGCAGCTTACAGGGGCCTAGAGGCAATCAGCCCCAGCATTTT
>-|TRBV12-3/TRBV12-4|14|few|TRBJ1-2
CASSLALGNYGYTF
TGTGCCAGCAGTTTAGCGCTAGGGAACTATGGCTACACCTTC
>TRBD1|TRBV18|15|-|TRBJ2-7
CASSRAGTGTYEQYF
TGTGCCAGCTCCAGGGCCGGGACAGGGACTTACGAGCAGTACTTC
>-|TRBV7-9|14|-|TRBJ1-4
CASSTAVAPEKLFF
TGTGCCAGCAGCACCGCGGTAGCCCCGGAAAAACTGTTTTTT
>-|TRBV30|14|-|TRBJ1-1
CAWSGTVSYTEAFF
TGTGCCTGGAGTGGGACAGTGTCTTATACTGAAGCTTTCTTT
>-|TRBV5-4|14|-|TRBJ2-3
CASSLETRTDTQYF
TGTGCCAGCAGCTTGGAAACCCGCACAGATACGCAGTATTTT
>TRBD2|TRBV20-1|12|-|TRBJ2-5
CSARAGGETQYF
TGCAGTGCAAGAGCGGGGGGGGAGACCCAGTACTTC
>-|TRBV25-1|10|-|TRBJ2-7
CASRRDEQYF
TGTGCCAGCAGAAGAGACGAGCAGTACTTC
>-|TRBV21-1|11|-|TRBJ1-1
CASPRGDEAFF
TGTGCCAGCCCCCGGGGGGATGAAGCTTTCTTT
>-|TRBV6-2/TRBV6-3|13|-|TRBJ2-7
CASSLPLPYEQYF
TGTGCCAGCAGCCTCCCCCTCCCCTACGAGCAGTACTTC
>-|TRBV7-9|14|-|TRBJ1-3
CASRKETAGNTIYF
TGTGCCAGCAGAAAAGAGACGGCTGGAAACACCATATATTTT
>-|TRBV6-5|15|-|TRBJ2-3
CASRITATSTDTQYF
TGTGCCAGCAGGATTACAGCCACCTCCACAGATACGCAGTATTTT
>-|TRBV23-1|15|-|TRBJ2-7
CASRDSSLGPYEQYF
TGCGCCAGCAGGGACAGTAGTTTAGGGCCCTACGAGCAGTACTTC
>-|TRBV29-1|13|-|TRBJ1-5
CSTGGGSNQPQHF
TGCAGCACCGGGGGAGGCTCCAATCAGCCCCAGCATTTT